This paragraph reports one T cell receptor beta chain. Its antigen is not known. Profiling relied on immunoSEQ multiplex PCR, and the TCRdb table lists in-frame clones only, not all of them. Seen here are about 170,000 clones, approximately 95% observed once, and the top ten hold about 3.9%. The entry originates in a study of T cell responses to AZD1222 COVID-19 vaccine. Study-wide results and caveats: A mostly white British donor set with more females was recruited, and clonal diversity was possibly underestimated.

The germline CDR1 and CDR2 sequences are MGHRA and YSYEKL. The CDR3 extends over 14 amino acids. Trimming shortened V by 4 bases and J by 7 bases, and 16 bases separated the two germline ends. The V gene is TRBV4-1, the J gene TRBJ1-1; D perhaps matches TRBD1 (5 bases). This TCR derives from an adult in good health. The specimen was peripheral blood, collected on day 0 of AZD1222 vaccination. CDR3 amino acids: CASSPHPGGSEAFF. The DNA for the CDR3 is TGCGCCAGCAGCCCACACCCCGGGGGAAGTGAAGCTTTCTTT.